This entry concerns a single T cell receptor (beta chain). The antigen is not known. Trimming stripped 7 bases from V and 4 bases from J, with 19 bases between. There are 15 residues in the CDR3. Germline values: CDR1 MNHEY, CDR2 SVGAGI. Each donor's status was that of a healthy bone marrow donor. The data derive from a study of cytomegalovirus exposure and HLA in healthy donors. Study-level findings and limits: TRBV6-2, TRBV6-3 and some other V segments were unresolvable in 87-base-pair reads. A later analysis found TCR association rates differed by HLA locus, highest for DRB1 and lowest for HLA-C. Using the classifier, cytomegalovirus status was reportedly diagnosed with high specificity and sensitivity.

PCR primers comprised 60 Vbeta and 13 Jbeta primers. The data were produced by immunoSEQ multiplex PCR, yet TCRdb's version contains in-frame clones alone and is incomplete. The sample yields roughly 99,000 clones, about 74% seen once. Sequencing was performed on PBMCs. The TCR sequence derives from a man aged 60 to 69 in good health and CMV-seropositive. The chain joins TRBV6-5 to TRBJ1-1; the D gene is possibly TRBD1 (6 bases). The CDR3 sequence is CASNQLTGPSTEAFF. The CDR3 DNA reads as TGTGCCAGCAATCAACTGACAGGCCCGTCCACTGAAGCTTTCTTT.